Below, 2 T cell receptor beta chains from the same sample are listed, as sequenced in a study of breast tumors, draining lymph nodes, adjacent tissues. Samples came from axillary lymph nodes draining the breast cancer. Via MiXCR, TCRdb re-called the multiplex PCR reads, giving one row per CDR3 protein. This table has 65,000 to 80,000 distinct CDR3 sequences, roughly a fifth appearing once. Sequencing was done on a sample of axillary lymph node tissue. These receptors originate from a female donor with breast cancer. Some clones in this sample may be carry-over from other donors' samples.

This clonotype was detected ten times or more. The CDR3 DNA reads TGTGCCACCCCGAAGCGGGAGTGGAATGAGCAGTTCTTC. Residues: CATPKREWNEQFF. The chain links TRBV6-4 to TRBJ2-1; the match to TRBD2 covers 8 bases. Losses at the gene ends were 10 bases for V and 7 bases for J; bases not matched to a gene: 9. Germline CDR1 reads MRHNA; CDR2 reads SNTAGT. The CDR3 runs 13 residues.

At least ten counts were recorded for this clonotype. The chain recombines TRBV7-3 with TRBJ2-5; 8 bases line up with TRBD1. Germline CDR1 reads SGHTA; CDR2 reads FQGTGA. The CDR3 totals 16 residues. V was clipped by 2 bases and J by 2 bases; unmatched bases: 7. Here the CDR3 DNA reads TGTGCCAGCAGCTTAGGACAGGGCGAACTACAAGAGACCCAGTACTTC. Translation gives CASSLGQGELQETQYF.